The clone carrying this T cell receptor beta chain has just a few counts. The length of the CDR3 is 14 residues. V dropped 1 base and J dropped 8 bases, with 12 bases sitting between them. Unique molecular identifiers were built into the TCRbeta library. TCRdb itself ran the PCR reads through MiXCR, one entry per CDR3 protein. Seen here are about 400,000 distinct CDR3 sequences, 13% observed once, and the top ten hold 4.3%. This sample was taken from a study of T-cell reconstitution after alpha-beta-depleted transplantation in children. This TCR came from a human donor who donated a stem cell graft to a child with Fanconi anemia. The material was PBMCs, obtained from the stem cell graft. The chain combines TRBV12-3 or TRBV12-4 with TRBJ2-4, with D perhaps TRBD1 or TRBD2 (5 bases each). Here the CDR3 DNA reads TGTGCCAGCAGTTTAGGGGGGATAGGGGACATTCAGTACTTC. Translating it yields CASSLGGIGDIQYF.